This T cell receptor (beta chain) derives from a study of cytomegalovirus exposure and HLA in healthy donors. A note on this clone: The same CDR3 also results from other DNA sequences found in this sample.

CDR1 and CDR2 (germline): SGHDT, YYEEEE. V lost 0 bases to trimming and J lost 4 bases; unmatched junction nucleotides: 1. The CDR3 runs 13 residues. In the PCR, 60 Vbeta and 13 Jbeta primers were used. Using immunoSEQ multiplex PCR, the repertoire was profiled, and TCRdb retains in-frame clones only, with some absent. This table has some 200,000 clones, 60% to 80% appearing once. The sequence came from a woman aged 30 to 39 in good health and CMV-seronegative. The source material was PBMCs. The rearrangement joins TRBV5-6 to TRBJ2-7; 7 nucleotides match TRBD1. CDR3 loop: CASSLDRGYEQYF. As DNA, the CDR3 is TGTGCCAGCAGCTTGGACAGGGGATACGAGCAGTACTTC. The whole variable domain, filled in from reference TRBV5-6 and TRBJ2-7, reads DAGVTQSPTHLIKTRGQQVTLRCSPKSGHDTVSWYQQALGQGPQFIFQYYEEEERQRGNFPDRFSGHQFPNYSSELNVNALLLGDSALYLCASSLDRGYEQYFGPGTRLTVT.